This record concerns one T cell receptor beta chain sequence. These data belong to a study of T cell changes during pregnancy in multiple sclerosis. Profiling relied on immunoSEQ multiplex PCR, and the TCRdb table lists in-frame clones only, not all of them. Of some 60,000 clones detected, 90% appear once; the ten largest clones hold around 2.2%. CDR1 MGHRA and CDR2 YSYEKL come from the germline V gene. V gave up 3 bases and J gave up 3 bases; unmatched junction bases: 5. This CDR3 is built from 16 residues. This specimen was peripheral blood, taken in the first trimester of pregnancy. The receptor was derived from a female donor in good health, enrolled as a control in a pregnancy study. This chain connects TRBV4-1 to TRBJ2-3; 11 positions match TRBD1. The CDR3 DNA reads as TGCGCCAGCAGCCACCTGGACAGGGGGCGAACAGATACGCAGTATTTT. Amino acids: CASSHLDRGRTDTQYF.